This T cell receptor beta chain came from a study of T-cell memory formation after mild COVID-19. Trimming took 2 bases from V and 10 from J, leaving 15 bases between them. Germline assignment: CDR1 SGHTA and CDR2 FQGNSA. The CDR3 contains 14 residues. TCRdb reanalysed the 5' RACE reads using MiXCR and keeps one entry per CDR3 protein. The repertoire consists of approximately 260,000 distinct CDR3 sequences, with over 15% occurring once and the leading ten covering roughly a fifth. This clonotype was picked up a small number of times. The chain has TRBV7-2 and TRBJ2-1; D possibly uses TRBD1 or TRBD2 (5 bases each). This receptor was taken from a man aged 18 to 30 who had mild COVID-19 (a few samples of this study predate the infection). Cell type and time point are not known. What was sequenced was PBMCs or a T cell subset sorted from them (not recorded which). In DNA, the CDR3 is TGTGCCAGCAGCTTATTCGGGGACGGTCGGGAGCAGTTCTTC. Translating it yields CASSLFGDGREQFF.